This entry concerns a single T cell receptor (beta chain). The CDR3 is made up of 16 amino acids. Looked up from germline, CDR1 is KGHSH and CDR2 is LQKENI. V shed 4 bases and J 2 bases; nucleotides not matched to a gene: 8. As handled by the study authors: Filtering differed because ImmunoSEQ produced junction-only sequences that carried no quality scores. Clones were read by immunoSEQ multiplex PCR, and TCRdb kept only the in-frame ones, dropping some. The V and J calls and clone size were taken over from that table, and D and trimming were inferred from the DNA. The profile shows about 2 million clones, around 95% of them singletons. The data were obtained in a study of shared clonotypes between healthy human individuals.

Material for sequencing was naive CD4+ T cells sorted from blood. Subset reported: CD45RA+ positively selected. The sequence came from a man younger than 35 in good health. V is TRBV18 and J is TRBJ2-3; TRBD1 agrees at 8 bases. Here the CDR3 DNA reads TGTGCCAGCTCACTGGGACAGGACACCCTCACAGATACGCAGTATTTT. It codes for CASSLGQDTLTDTQYF. The variable domain in full, with the rest retrieved from reference TRBV18 and TRBJ2-3, is NAGVMQNPRHLVRRRGQEARLRCSPMKGHSHVYWYRQLPEEGLKFMVYLQKENIIDESGMPKERFSAEFPKEGPSILRIQQVVRGDSAAYFCASSLGQDTLTDTQYFGPGTRLTVL.